This T cell receptor (beta chain) was documented in a study of blood T cells in healthy people across ages. Study-wide findings and caveats: Per million T cells, TCR beta diversity dropped about linearly as age rose. PBMCs that were unsorted prevented a conclusive naive versus antigen-experienced comparison. Naive CD4+ cell counts and diversity both ran higher in long-lived than in aged donors. The study lacked donor CMV status, which possibly confounded expanded clonotype changes.

The second PCR ran about 6 to 12 cycles with a sample-barcoded 5' primer and J-beta primers. TCRdb analysed the 5' RACE reads with MiXCR anew, one entry per CDR3 protein. The sample yields around 1.1 million distinct CDR3 sequences, more than 30% seen once. Comments on this clonotype: Antigen specificity is unknown.

The CDR3 length is 18 residues. Germline CDR1 SQVTM, CDR2 ANQGSEA. Trimming removed 4 bases from V and 2 bases from J; junction bases left unmatched: 15. The rearrangement uses TRBV29-1 and TRBJ1-4, with 8 nucleotides matching TRBD1. This TCR came from a man younger than 35 in good health. Sequencing used blood. CDR3 residues: CSVVWWKTGVTTNEKLFF. The CDR3, as DNA: TGCAGCGTTGTTTGGTGGAAGACAGGGGTTACGACTAATGAAAAACTGTTTTTT.